This entry lists 31 T cell receptor beta chains sequenced from one sample in a study of cytomegalovirus exposure and HLA in healthy donors. PCR was performed using 60 Vbeta and 13 Jbeta primers. Sequenced by immunoSEQ multiplex PCR; TCRdb stores in-frame clones only, minus some. The data show about 140,000 clones, roughly 80% seen once. Sequenced sample: PBMCs. The receptors derive from a man aged 35-49 years in good health and CMV-seropositive.

This clone was seen a handful of times. For the CDR3, the DNA is TGCGCCAGCAGCCAAGCTCAGGGGAGGGCAGATACGCAGTATTTT. Amino acid sequence: CASSQAQGRADTQYF. This chain connects TRBV4-3 to TRBJ2-3, with D perhaps TRBD2 (7 bases). The V and J ends lost 1 base and 4 bases respectively, with 12 bases between them. The CDR3 extends over 15 amino acids. In germline, CDR1 is LGHNA, CDR2 YSLEER.

This clone was detected a few times. The DNA for the CDR3 is TGTGCCAGCCGACGGGGTCGCCAGCCCCAGCATTTT. Its translation: CASRRGRQPQHF. V usage is TRBV27 and J usage is TRBJ1-5; D is unresolved. This CDR3 has 12 amino acids. V was cut by 8 bases and J by 7 bases, with 12 bases left in between. The germline V gene encodes CDR1 MNHEY and CDR2 SMNVEV (reference sequence).

J is TRBJ2-1 and V is TRBV6-5; 10 nucleotides agree with TRBD1. The CDR3 is 16 amino acids. Germline V CDR1 and CDR2: MNHEY, SVGAGI. V gave up 4 bases and J gave up 2 bases; unmatched junction bases: 5. The CDR3 reads CASSLTGTGAYNEQFF. The CDR3 DNA is TGTGCCAGCAGTTTAACCGGGACAGGGGCCTACAATGAGCAGTTCTTC.

The rearrangement uses TRBV5-4 and TRBJ1-1, with D possibly being TRBD1 (5 bases). This CDR3 is 14 amino acids long. The V end was cut by 4 bases, the J end by 3 bases, with 13 bases between. Germline V gene data show CDR1 as SGHNT and CDR2 as YYREEE (reference sequence). CDR3 protein: CASSAVIGDTEAFF. As DNA, the CDR3 is TGTGCCAGCAGCGCAGTGATAGGGGACACTGAAGCTTTCTTT.

The CDR3 sequence: CASSATTGMETQYF. In DNA form, the CDR3 reads TGTGCCAGCAGCGCGACTACAGGGATGGAGACCCAGTACTTC. The V and J genes are TRBV5-4 and TRBJ2-5, with D possibly being TRBD1 (6 bases). Germline assignment: CDR1 SGHNT and CDR2 YYREEE (reference sequence). With 4 bases removed from V and 5 bases from J, the gap between germline ends came to 15 bases. There are 14 residues in the CDR3. Full variable domain (missing parts from reference TRBV5-4 and TRBJ2-5): ETGVTQSPTHLIKTRGQQVTLRCSSQSGHNTVSWYQQALGQGPQFIFQYYREEENGRGNFPPRFSGLQFPNYSSELNVNALELDDSALYLCASSATTGMETQYFGPGTRLLVL.

The chain uses TRBV5-5 and TRBJ1-2; D not certain. V gave up 3 bases and J gave up 4 bases, with 19 bases separating them. The V gene's germline CDR1 is SGHKS and CDR2 YYEKEE (reference sequence). CDR3 length: 16 residues. CDR3 coding DNA: TGTGCCAGCAGCTCCTCCGTCGCCCCACTTACCTATGGCTACACCTTC. It encodes CASSSSVAPLTYGYTF.

The chain is built from TRBV11-3 and TRBJ2-5; 7 bases match TRBD2. This CDR3 is built from 17 residues. Germline CDR1 and CDR2: SGHNT and YENEEA. Trimming removed 4 bases from V and 2 bases from J; junction bases left unmatched: 13. CDR3 sequence: CASSWVLGAAGQETQYF. For the CDR3, the DNA is TGTGCCAGCAGCTGGGTCCTCGGGGCAGCGGGACAAGAGACCCAGTACTTC.

The genes are TRBV28 and TRBJ2-7, with 9 bases fitting TRBD1. The CDR3 length is 16 residues. Germline V gene data show CDR1 as MDHEN and CDR2 as SYDVKM. J lost 1 base, V lost 4 bases, and 8 bases had no gene match. CDR3 loop: CASSSPRTGASYEQYF. CDR3 bases: TGTGCCAGCAGTTCACCCAGGACAGGGGCTTCCTACGAGCAGTACTTC.

The chain links TRBV7-6 to TRBJ2-5; TRBD2 might be the D (5 bases). Germline values: CDR1 SGHVS, CDR2 FNYEAQ. Deletions cut 5 bases from V and 2 bases from J, with 21 bases between. CDR3 length equals 17 residues. This CDR3 is CASSPTRTGIEQETQYF. In DNA, the CDR3 is TGTGCCAGCAGCCCGACTCGGACCGGGATTGAACAAGAGACCCAGTACTTC.

This chain connects TRBV6-1 to TRBJ2-7; 9 positions agree with TRBD2. The CDR3 sequence is 19 residues long. V gave up 3 bases and J gave up 2 bases; unmatched junction bases: 17. Germline CDR1 is MNHNS and CDR2 is SASEGT. DNA for the CDR3: TGTGCCAGCAGTGAGATGCAGAAAGTAGCGGGGGAGCTTACCTACGAGCAGTACTTC. This encodes CASSEMQKVAGELTYEQYF.

This clone was seen only once. V is TRBV7-2 and J is TRBJ1-5; TRBD1 agrees at 8 bases. Germline V CDR1 and CDR2: SGHTA, FQGNSA. V shed 5 bases, J shed 6 bases, and the junction held 9 bases outside the gene matches. This CDR3 spans 15 amino acids. The CDR3 DNA is TGTGCCAGCAGCAACGACAGGGGAACTCGTCAGCCCCAGCATTTT. Its translation: CASSNDRGTRQPQHF.

V and J are TRBV30 and TRBJ2-3; a weak D match, TRBD2 (6 bases). The V and J ends lost 2 bases and 3 bases respectively, with 12 bases between them. The CDR3 contains 14 residues. Germline assignment: CDR1 GTSNPN and CDR2 SVGIG (reference sequence). CDR3 sequence: CAWSRRGGTDTQYF. CDR3 nucleotides: TGTGCCTGGAGTAGGCGGGGCGGGACAGATACGCAGTATTTT.

This sequence joins TRBV9 and TRBJ1-5, with 7 bases fitting TRBD1. The CDR3 is made up of 14 amino acids. Germline V CDR1 and CDR2: SGDLS, YYNGEE. V was clipped by 3 bases and J by 3 bases; unmatched bases: 3. CDR3 sequence (DNA): TGTGCCAGCAGCGGAGGGGGCCTCAATCAGCCCCAGCATTTT. Its protein is CASSGGGLNQPQHF. The entire variable domain, with the rest obtained from reference TRBV9 and TRBJ1-5, is as follows: DSGVTQTPKHLITATGQRVTLRCSPRSGDLSVYWYQQSLDQGLQFLIQYYNGEERAKGNILERFSAQQFPDLHSELNLSSLELGDSALYFCASSGGGLNQPQHFGDGTRLSIL.

This clone was observed once. This chain connects TRBV19 to TRBJ1-1; D remains ambiguous. Germline V lookup: CDR1 LNHDA, CDR2 SQIVND (reference sequence). The CDR3 extends over 13 amino acids. Trimming removed 5 bases at V and 4 bases at J, with 11 bases between. CDR3 in amino acids: CASSARRGTEAFF. The CDR3 nucleotides are TGTGCCAGTAGTGCCCGACGGGGCACTGAAGCTTTCTTT. Full variable domain (outside the CDR3, taken from reference TRBV19 and TRBJ1-1): DGGITQSPKYLFRKEGQNVTLSCEQNLNHDAMYWYRQDPGQGLRLIYYSQIVNDFQKGDIAEGYSVSREKKESFPLTVTSAQKNPTAFYLCASSARRGTEAFFGQGTRLTVV.

The chain is built from TRBV18 and TRBJ2-3, with 9 bases aligning to TRBD2. This CDR3 contains 16 residues. V shed 3 bases, J shed 6 bases, and the junction held 10 bases outside the gene matches. From germline, CDR1 is KGHSH and CDR2 LQKENI. CDR3 region: CASSPPLAGSSDTQYF. As DNA, the CDR3 is TGTGCCAGCTCACCTCCCCTAGCGGGAAGCTCCGATACGCAGTATTTT. Filled out from reference TRBV18 and TRBJ2-3, the complete variable domain reads NAGVMQNPRHLVRRRGQEARLRCSPMKGHSHVYWYRQLPEEGLKFMVYLQKENIIDESGMPKERFSAEFPKEGPSILRIQQVVRGDSAAYFCASSPPLAGSSDTQYFGPGTRLTVL.

CDR3 residues: CASSFGTTHYGYTF. Written as DNA, the CDR3 is TGTGCCAGCAGCTTCGGTACCACCCACTATGGCTACACCTTC. This chain uses TRBV5-6 with TRBJ1-2; D is unclear. CDR3 length equals 14 residues. The ends were cut back, 2 bases at V and 3 bases at J, with 11 bases in the middle. CDR1 SGHDT and CDR2 YYEEEE come from the germline V gene.

This rearrangement joins TRBV2 to TRBJ1-1; D might be TRBD1 (6 bases). Per the germline V gene, CDR1 is SNHLY and CDR2 is FYNNEI. Trimming took off 3 bases at V and 10 bases at J, with 15 bases between the two ends. There are 13 residues in the CDR3. The CDR3 bases are TGTGCCAGCAGTGATACAGGGCTCGTGGTAGCTTTCTTT. Translation: CASSDTGLVVAFF.

The chain uses TRBV19 and TRBJ2-3; D perhaps matches TRBD1 (5 bases). Per the germline V gene, CDR1 is LNHDA and CDR2 is SQIVND (reference sequence). The CDR3 spans 15 residues. Trimming cost V 8 bases and J 5 bases, with 20 bases left between them. The CDR3 here is CASQYGSGHGDTQYF. The CDR3, as DNA: TGTGCCAGTCAGTATGGGTCCGGACATGGAGATACGCAGTATTTT. The full variable domain, with the rest looked up from reference TRBV19 and TRBJ2-3, is DGGITQSPKYLFRKEGQNVTLSCEQNLNHDAMYWYRQDPGQGLRLIYYSQIVNDFQKGDIAEGYSVSREKKESFPLTVTSAQKNPTAFYLCASQYGSGHGDTQYFGPGTRLTVL.

The CDR3 sequence: CASSLGERANTEAFF. For the CDR3, the DNA is TGTGCCAGCAGCTTAGGAGAGCGGGCAAACACTGAAGCTTTCTTT. This chain joins TRBV5-4 and TRBJ1-1, with D uncertain. V was pared by 2 bases and J by 2 bases, with 13 bases between. CDR1 is SGHNT and CDR2 is YYREEE in the germline V gene (reference sequence). The CDR3 is 15 amino acids.

V is TRBV5-4 and J is TRBJ1-4; the D gene is possibly TRBD1 (5 bases). V was cut by 0 bases and J by 12 bases, with 15 bases left in between. The CDR3 runs to 14 residues. From germline, CDR1 is SGHNT and CDR2 YYREEE (reference sequence). CDR3 in amino acids: CASSLAGGGGELFF. CDR3 DNA: TGTGCCAGCAGCTTGGCCGGGGGAGGCGGGGAACTGTTTTTT.

Remarks on this clone: This specimen includes other DNA sequences encoding the same CDR3. V usage is TRBV5-4 and J usage is TRBJ2-3; 9 bases match TRBD2. CDR3 length: 15 residues. Trimming took 1 base from V and 1 from J; bases not matched to a gene: 1. Germline-derived CDR1 and CDR2 are SGHNT and YYREEE (reference sequence). This chain's CDR3 is CASSLRTSGTDTQYF. The CDR3, as DNA: TGTGCCAGCAGCTTGAGGACTAGCGGCACAGATACGCAGTATTTT. The full variable domain, completed using reference TRBV5-4 and TRBJ2-3, is ETGVTQSPTHLIKTRGQQVTLRCSSQSGHNTVSWYQQALGQGPQFIFQYYREEENGRGNFPPRFSGLQFPNYSSELNVNALELDDSALYLCASSLRTSGTDTQYFGPGTRLTVL.

This clone is a singleton in its sample. CDR3 sequence (DNA): TGCGCCAGCAGCTCCCGGGGAGAGCGGGGGACCTACGAGCAGTACTTC. Residues: CASSSRGERGTYEQYF. The chain uses TRBV5-1 and TRBJ2-7, with 8 bases aligning to TRBD2. Losses at the gene ends were 3 bases for V and 2 bases for J; bases not matched to a gene: 10. From germline, CDR1 is SGHRS and CDR2 YFSETQ. The CDR3 consists of 16 residues.

V is TRBV5-1 and J is TRBJ2-3; D is unresolved. Germline lookup yields CDR1 SGHRS and CDR2 YFSETQ. This CDR3 region has 14 residues. Trimming cost V 0 bases and J 2 bases, with 7 bases left between them. The CDR3 bases are TGCGCCAGCAGCTTGGCCGTGTCCACAGATACGCAGTATTTT. The encoded protein is CASSLAVSTDTQYF.

This clone has a single count. The chain joins TRBV4-3 to TRBJ2-7; 7 bases align to TRBD1. The CDR3 contains 14 residues. Trimming took 4 bases from V and 0 from J; bases not matched to a gene: 3. Germline lookup yields CDR1 LGHNA and CDR2 YSLEER. CDR3 loop: CASSLRTGSYEQYF. CDR3 coding DNA: TGCGCCAGCAGCCTTCGGACAGGCTCCTACGAGCAGTACTTC.

This chain joins TRBV30 and TRBJ1-4; 7 bases are shared with TRBD1. V dropped 1 base and J dropped 3; count of bases not matched to a gene: 5. The CDR3 consists of 15 residues. CDR1 is GTSNPN, CDR2 SVGIG, per germline (reference sequence). CDR3 residues: CAWSARQGANEKLFF. CDR3 bases: TGTGCCTGGAGTGCAAGACAGGGAGCTAATGAAAAACTGTTTTTT.

The gene calls are TRBV6-6 and TRBJ2-3; D is perhaps TRBD2 (5 bases). The length of the CDR3 is 14 residues. Trimming left V 2 bases short and J 6 bases short, with 12 bases between. From germline, CDR1 is MNHNY and CDR2 SVGAGI (reference sequence). The CDR3 DNA follows: TGTGCCAGCAGTTACGGAGGCCCTCCGGATACGCAGTATTTT. This codes for CASSYGGPPDTQYF.

V is TRBV5-4 and J is TRBJ2-5; 7 bases line up with TRBD1. Losses at the gene ends were 4 bases for V and 5 bases for J; bases not matched to a gene: 11. Germline CDR1 and CDR2: SGHNT and YYREEE (reference sequence). The CDR3 totals 15 residues. The CDR3: CASSPGGPYFETQYF. The CDR3 bases are TGTGCCAGCAGCCCAGGGGGACCTTATTTTGAGACCCAGTACTTC.

V usage is TRBV27 and J usage is TRBJ2-2, with a tentative D call TRBD1 (6 bases). V was cut by 1 base and J by 7 bases, with 13 bases left in between. Germline V lookup: CDR1 MNHEY, CDR2 SMNVEV (reference sequence). The CDR3 has 15 amino acids. The CDR3 region is CASSLLRTAGGELFF. The CDR3 DNA follows: TGTGCCAGCAGTTTATTGAGGACAGCCGGCGGGGAGCTGTTTTTT.

CDR3 sequence reads: CAWSGSTGSNQPQHF. The CDR3 nucleotides are TGTGCCTGGAGTGGATCAACAGGGAGCAATCAGCCCCAGCATTTT. The chain employs TRBV30 and TRBJ1-5, with a tentative D call TRBD1 (6 bases). V lost 1 base and J lost 1, with 11 bases in between. Germline CDR1 and CDR2: GTSNPN and SVGIG (reference sequence). This CDR3 is 15 amino acids long.

A word on this clone: One end of the junction varies from germline; a read error may be responsible. The rearrangement links TRBV23-1 to TRBJ2-1; D might be TRBD2 (6 bases). TRBV23-1 is annotated as an ORF whose role is uncertain. This CDR3 contains 17 residues. The CDR3 DNA follows: TGCGCCAGCAGTCACCCTCGCGAGGGACTGATCTACGATGAGCAGTTCTTC. Translating gives CASSHPREGLIYDEQFF.

This chain uses TRBV5-6 with TRBJ2-5; D is possibly TRBD2 (6 bases). The CDR3 is made up of 14 amino acids. CDR1 is SGHDT and CDR2 is YYEEEE in the germline V gene. Trimming pared 0 bases from V and 5 bases from J, leaving 11 bases between. The CDR3 DNA reads TGTGCCAGCAGCTTGGATCTAGCGATTGAGACCCAGTACTTC. It encodes CASSLDLAIETQYF.